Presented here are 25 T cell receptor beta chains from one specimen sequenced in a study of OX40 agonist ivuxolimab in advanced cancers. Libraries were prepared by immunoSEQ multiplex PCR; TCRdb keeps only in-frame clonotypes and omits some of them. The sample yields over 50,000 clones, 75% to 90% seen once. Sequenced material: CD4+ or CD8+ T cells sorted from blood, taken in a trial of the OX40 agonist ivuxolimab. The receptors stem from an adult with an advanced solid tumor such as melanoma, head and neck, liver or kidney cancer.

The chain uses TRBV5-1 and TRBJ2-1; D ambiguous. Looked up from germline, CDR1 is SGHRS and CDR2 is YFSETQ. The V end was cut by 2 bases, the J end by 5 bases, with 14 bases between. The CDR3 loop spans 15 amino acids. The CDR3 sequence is CASSLISHNNNEQFF. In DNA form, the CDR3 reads TGCGCCAGCAGCTTAATAAGTCACAATAACAATGAGCAGTTCTTC.

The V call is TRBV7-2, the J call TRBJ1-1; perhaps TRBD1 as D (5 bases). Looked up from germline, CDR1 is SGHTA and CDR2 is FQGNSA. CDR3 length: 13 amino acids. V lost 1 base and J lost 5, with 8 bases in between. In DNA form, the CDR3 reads TGTGCCAGCAGCTTAGGGACAATGACTGAAGCTTTCTTT. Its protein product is CASSLGTMTEAFF.

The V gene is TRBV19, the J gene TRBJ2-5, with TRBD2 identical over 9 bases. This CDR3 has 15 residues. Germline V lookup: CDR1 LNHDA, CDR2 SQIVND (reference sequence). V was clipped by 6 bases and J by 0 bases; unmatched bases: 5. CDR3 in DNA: TGTGCCAGTAGGCGACTAGCGGAATACCAAGAGACCCAGTACTTC. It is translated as CASRRLAEYQETQYF.

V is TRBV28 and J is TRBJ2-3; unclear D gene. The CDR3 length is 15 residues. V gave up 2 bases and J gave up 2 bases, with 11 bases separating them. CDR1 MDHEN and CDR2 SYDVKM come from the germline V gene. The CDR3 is CASSLMARATDTQYF. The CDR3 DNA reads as TGTGCCAGCAGTTTAATGGCCAGAGCCACAGATACGCAGTATTTT.

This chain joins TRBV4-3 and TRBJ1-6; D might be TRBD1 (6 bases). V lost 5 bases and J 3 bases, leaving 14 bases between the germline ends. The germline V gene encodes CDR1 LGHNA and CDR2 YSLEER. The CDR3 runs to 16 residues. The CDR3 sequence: CASSSSGQYYNSPLHF. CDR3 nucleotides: TGCGCCAGCAGCTCATCAGGACAGTACTATAATTCACCCCTCCACTTT.

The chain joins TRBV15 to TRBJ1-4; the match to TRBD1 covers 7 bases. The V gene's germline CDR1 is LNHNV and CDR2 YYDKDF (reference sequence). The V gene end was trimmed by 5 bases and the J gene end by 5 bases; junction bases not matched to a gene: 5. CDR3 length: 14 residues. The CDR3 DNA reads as TGTGCCACCAGCCCGGGACAGTCAAATGAAAAACTGTTTTTT. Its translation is CATSPGQSNEKLFF. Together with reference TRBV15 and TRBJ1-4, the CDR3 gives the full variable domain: DAMVIQNPRYQVTQFGKPVTLSCSQTLNHNVMYWYQQKSSQAPKLLFHYYDKDFNNEADTPDNFQSRRPNTSFCFLDIRSPGLGDTAMYLCATSPGQSNEKLFFGSGTQLSVL.

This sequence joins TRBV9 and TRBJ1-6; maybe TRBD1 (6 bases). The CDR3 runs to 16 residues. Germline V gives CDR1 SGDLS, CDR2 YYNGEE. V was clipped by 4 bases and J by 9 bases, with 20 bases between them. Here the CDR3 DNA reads TGTGCCAGCAGCTCACCAGGGGTGGCAGGGACTTCACCCCTCCACTTT. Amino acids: CASSSPGVAGTSPLHF.

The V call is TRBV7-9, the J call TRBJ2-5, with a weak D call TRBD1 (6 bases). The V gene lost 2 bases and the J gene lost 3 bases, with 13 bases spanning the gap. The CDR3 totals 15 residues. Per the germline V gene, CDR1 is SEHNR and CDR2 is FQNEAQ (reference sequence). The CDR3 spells CASSLPRDTKETQYF. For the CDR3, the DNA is TGTGCCAGCAGCTTACCTCGGGACACGAAAGAGACCCAGTACTTC.

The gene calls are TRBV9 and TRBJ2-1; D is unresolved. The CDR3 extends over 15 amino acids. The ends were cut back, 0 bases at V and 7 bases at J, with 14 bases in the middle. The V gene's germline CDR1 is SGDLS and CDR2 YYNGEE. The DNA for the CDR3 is TGTGCCAGCAGCGTAGGGGCGGCAGTGTTGAATGAGCAGTTCTTC. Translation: CASSVGAAVLNEQFF.

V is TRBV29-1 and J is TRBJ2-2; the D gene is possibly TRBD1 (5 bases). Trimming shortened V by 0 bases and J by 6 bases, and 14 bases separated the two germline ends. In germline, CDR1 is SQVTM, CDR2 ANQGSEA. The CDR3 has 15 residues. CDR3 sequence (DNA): TGCAGCGTTGAAGACAGAACGACAGCTGCCGGGGAGCTGTTTTTT. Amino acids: CSVEDRTTAAGELFF.

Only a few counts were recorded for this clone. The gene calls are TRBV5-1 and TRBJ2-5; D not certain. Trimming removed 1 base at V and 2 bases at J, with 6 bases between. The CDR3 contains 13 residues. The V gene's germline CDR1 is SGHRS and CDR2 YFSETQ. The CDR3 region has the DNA TGCGCCAGCAGCTTGCTGGGACAAGAGACCCAGTACTTC. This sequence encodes CASSLLGQETQYF.

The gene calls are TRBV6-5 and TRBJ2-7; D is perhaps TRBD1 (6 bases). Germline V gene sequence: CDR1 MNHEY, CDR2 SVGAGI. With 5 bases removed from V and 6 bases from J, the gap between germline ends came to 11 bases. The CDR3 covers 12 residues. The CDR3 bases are TGTGCCAGCAGTAACCTAGGGGGCGAGCAGTACTTC. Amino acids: CASSNLGGEQYF.

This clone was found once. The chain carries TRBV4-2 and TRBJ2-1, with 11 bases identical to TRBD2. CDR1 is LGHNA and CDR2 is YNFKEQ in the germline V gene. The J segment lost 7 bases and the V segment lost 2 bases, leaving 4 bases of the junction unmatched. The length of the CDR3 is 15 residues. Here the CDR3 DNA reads TGTGCCAGCAGCCAATGGACTAGCGGGTCAAATGAGCAGTTCTTC. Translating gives CASSQWTSGSNEQFF.

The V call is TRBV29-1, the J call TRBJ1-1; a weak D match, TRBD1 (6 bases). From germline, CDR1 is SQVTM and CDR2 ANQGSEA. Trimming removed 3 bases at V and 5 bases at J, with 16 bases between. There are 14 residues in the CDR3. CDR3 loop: CSVDPQGPGTEAFF. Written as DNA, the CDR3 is TGCAGCGTTGACCCCCAGGGGCCCGGAACTGAAGCTTTCTTT.

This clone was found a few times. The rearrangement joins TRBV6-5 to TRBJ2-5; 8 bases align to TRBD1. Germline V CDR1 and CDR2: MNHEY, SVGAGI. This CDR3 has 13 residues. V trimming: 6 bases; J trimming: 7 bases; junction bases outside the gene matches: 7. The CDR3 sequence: CASRSDRAVTQYF. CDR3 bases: TGTGCCAGCAGATCGGACAGGGCTGTGACCCAGTACTTC.

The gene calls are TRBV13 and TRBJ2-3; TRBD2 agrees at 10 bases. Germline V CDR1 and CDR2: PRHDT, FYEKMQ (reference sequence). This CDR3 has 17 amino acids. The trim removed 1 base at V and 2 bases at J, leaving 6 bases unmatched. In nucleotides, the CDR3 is TGTGCCAGCAGCTTAGAAGCGGGGGGGGGCCTCACAGATACGCAGTATTTT. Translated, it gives CASSLEAGGGLTDTQYF.

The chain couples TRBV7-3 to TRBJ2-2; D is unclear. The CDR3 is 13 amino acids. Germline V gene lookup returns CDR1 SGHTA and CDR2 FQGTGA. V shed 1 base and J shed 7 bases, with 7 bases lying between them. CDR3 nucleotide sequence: TGTGCCAGCAGCTTAAATTCTGGCGGGGAGCTGTTTTTT. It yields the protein CASSLNSGGELFF.

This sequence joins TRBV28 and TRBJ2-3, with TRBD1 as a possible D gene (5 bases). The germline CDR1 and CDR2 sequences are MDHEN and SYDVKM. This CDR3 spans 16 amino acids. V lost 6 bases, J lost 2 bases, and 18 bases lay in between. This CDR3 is CASRDLGRAITDTQYF. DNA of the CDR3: TGTGCCAGCAGAGACCTCGGCAGGGCGATCACAGATACGCAGTATTTT.

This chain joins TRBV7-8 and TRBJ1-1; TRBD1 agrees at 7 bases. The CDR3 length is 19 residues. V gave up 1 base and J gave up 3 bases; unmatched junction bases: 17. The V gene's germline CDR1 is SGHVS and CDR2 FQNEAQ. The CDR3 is CASSLDGRSSQGWHTEAFF. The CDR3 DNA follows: TGTGCCAGCAGCTTAGATGGCCGTTCCTCACAGGGGTGGCACACTGAAGCTTTCTTT.

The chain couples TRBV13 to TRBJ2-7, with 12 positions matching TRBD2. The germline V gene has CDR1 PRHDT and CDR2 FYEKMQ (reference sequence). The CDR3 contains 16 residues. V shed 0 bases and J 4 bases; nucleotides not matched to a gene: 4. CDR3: CASSLGLAGGRYEQYF. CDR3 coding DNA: TGTGCCAGCAGCTTAGGTCTAGCGGGGGGGCGGTACGAGCAGTACTTC.

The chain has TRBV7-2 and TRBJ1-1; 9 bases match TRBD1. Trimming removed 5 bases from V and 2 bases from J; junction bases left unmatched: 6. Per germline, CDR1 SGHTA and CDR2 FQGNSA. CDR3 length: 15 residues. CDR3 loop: CASSTQGAGNTEAFF. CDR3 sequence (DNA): TGTGCCAGCAGCACACAGGGGGCGGGAAACACTGAAGCTTTCTTT.

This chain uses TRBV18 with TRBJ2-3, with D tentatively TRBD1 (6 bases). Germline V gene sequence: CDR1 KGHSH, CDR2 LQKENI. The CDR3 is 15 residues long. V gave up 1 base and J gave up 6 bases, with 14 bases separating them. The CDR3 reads CASSPQTGTRDTQYF. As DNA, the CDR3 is TGTGCCAGCTCACCACAAACGGGGACACGGGATACGCAGTATTTT. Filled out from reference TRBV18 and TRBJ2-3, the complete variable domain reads NAGVMQNPRHLVRRRGQEARLRCSPMKGHSHVYWYRQLPEEGLKFMVYLQKENIIDESGMPKERFSAEFPKEGPSILRIQQVVRGDSAAYFCASSPQTGTRDTQYFGPGTRLTVL.

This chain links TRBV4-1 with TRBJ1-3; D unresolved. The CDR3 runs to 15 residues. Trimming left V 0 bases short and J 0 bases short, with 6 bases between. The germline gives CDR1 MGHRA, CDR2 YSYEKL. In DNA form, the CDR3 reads TGCGCCAGCAGCCAAGACGTTTTCTCTGGAAACACCATATATTTT. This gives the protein CASSQDVFSGNTIYF.

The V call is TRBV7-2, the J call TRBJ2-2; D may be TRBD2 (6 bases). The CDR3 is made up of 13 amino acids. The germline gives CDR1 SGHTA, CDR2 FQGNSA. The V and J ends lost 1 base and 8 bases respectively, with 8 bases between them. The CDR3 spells CASSLESGGELFF. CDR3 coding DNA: TGTGCCAGCAGCTTAGAAAGCGGGGGGGAGCTGTTTTTT.

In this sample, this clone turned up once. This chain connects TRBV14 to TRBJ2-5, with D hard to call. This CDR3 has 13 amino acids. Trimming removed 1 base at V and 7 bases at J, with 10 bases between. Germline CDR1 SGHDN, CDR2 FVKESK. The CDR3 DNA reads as TGTGCCAGCAGCCAAGCCATTTTGGGGACCCAGTACTTC. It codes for CASSQAILGTQYF.